These 26 T cell receptor beta chains share one sample of origin, sequenced in a study of cytomegalovirus exposure and HLA in healthy donors. PCR used 60 Vbeta primers and 13 Jbeta primers. The table came from immunoSEQ multiplex PCR; TCRdb's copy has only in-frame clones and leaves some out. This table has about 140,000 clones, roughly 80% appearing once. Sequenced material: PBMCs. The receptors come from a female donor in good health and CMV-seronegative.

This chain connects TRBV2 to TRBJ2-3, with 12 bases matching TRBD2. This CDR3 spans 17 amino acids. Trimming removed 6 bases from V and 9 bases from J; junction bases left unmatched: 16. Germline V CDR1 and CDR2: SNHLY, FYNNEI. CDR3 region: CASRLAGGSIDGGTQYF. The CDR3 DNA reads TGTGCCAGCAGACTAGCGGGAGGTTCCATAGATGGAGGGACGCAGTATTTT.

The chain is built from TRBV7-3 and TRBJ2-1; 9 bases are a match to TRBD1. Per germline, CDR1 SGHTA and CDR2 FQGTGA. Losses at the gene ends were 1 base for V and 2 bases for J; bases not matched to a gene: 9. The CDR3 contains 18 residues. The CDR3 DNA reads TGTGCCAGCAGCTTAAGACCCACTGGACAGGGGACCTACAATGAGCAGTTCTTC. This translates into CASSLRPTGQGTYNEQFF. The whole variable domain, remainder taken from reference TRBV7-3 and TRBJ2-1, is GAGVSQTPSNKVTEKGKYVELRCDPISGHTALYWYRQSLGQGPEFLIYFQGTGAADDSGLPNDRFFAVRPEGSVSTLKIQRTERGDSAVYLCASSLRPTGQGTYNEQFFGPGTRLTVL.

The chain has TRBV5-1 and TRBJ1-2; the D gene is possibly TRBD1 (6 bases). CDR3 size: 16 residues. Germline V CDR1 and CDR2: SGHRS, YFSETQ. Trimming shortened V by 5 bases and J by 5 bases, and 22 bases separated the two germline ends. The CDR3 loop is CASRLALGQGSYGYTF. DNA for the CDR3: TGCGCCAGCAGGCTGGCATTGGGGCAGGGGTCGTATGGCTACACCTTC. The full variable domain, in which reference TRBV5-1 and TRBJ1-2 provide the parts outside the CDR3, is KAGVTQTPRYLIKTRGQQVTLSCSPISGHRSVSWYQQTPGQGLQFLFEYFSETQRNKGNFPGRFSGRQFSNSRSEMNVSTLELGDSALYLCASRLALGQGSYGYTFGSGTRLTVV.

The chain is built from TRBV4-3 and TRBJ2-3; 7 nucleotides match TRBD2. The CDR3 totals 17 residues. Losses at the gene ends were 1 base for V and 1 base for J; bases not matched to a gene: 8. Germline V gives CDR1 LGHNA, CDR2 YSLEER. The CDR3 DNA follows: TGCGCCAGCAGCCAAGGCTTGCGGAGCGGGGGCACAGATACGCAGTATTTT. Its protein product is CASSQGLRSGGTDTQYF.

This rearrangement joins TRBV29-1 to TRBJ2-1; D possibly corresponds to TRBD1 (6 bases). The CDR3 spans 13 residues. Germline lookup yields CDR1 SQVTM and CDR2 ANQGSEA. Trimming removed 5 bases from V and 2 bases from J, with 10 bases in between. This CDR3 is CSVRQDTYNEQFF. The CDR3 DNA is TGCAGCGTTAGACAGGACACCTACAATGAGCAGTTCTTC.

The chain carries TRBV6-6 and TRBJ2-2; 12 bases are shared with TRBD2. Germline V gene lookup returns CDR1 MNHNY and CDR2 SVGAGI (reference sequence). The CDR3 runs 16 residues. With V trimmed by 4 bases and J by 5 bases, 5 bases remained unmatched. The CDR3 spells CASSSLAGGPTGELFF. The CDR3 nucleotides are TGTGCCAGCAGTTCGCTAGCGGGAGGGCCAACCGGGGAGCTGTTTTTT.

The rearrangement links TRBV6-6 to TRBJ1-3; tentatively, D is TRBD1 (5 bases). The CDR3 length is 15 residues. Germline loops: CDR1 MNHNY, CDR2 SVGAGI (reference sequence). Trimming pared 2 bases from V and 4 bases from J, leaving 12 bases between. CDR3: CASSYRQGLGNTIYF. CDR3 in DNA: TGTGCCAGCAGTTACCGCCAGGGTCTCGGAAACACCATATATTTT.

The CDR3 sequence: CASRLSGGTQETQYF. In nucleotides, the CDR3 is TGTGCCAGTAGACTTAGCGGGGGGACCCAAGAGACCCAGTACTTC. This chain uses TRBV19 with TRBJ2-5, with 10 bases aligning to TRBD2. Germline values: CDR1 LNHDA, CDR2 SQIVND (reference sequence). V was pared by 6 bases and J by 1 base, with 5 bases of the junction left unmatched. The CDR3 runs to 15 residues.

The V call is TRBV5-6, the J call TRBJ2-7; tentatively, D is TRBD1 (6 bases). Germline CDR1 reads SGHDT; CDR2 reads YYEEEE. The ends were cut back, 2 bases at V and 12 bases at J, with 12 bases in the middle. This CDR3 is 11 amino acids long. CDR3 sequence reads: CASSFRGESYF. The CDR3 DNA is TGTGCCAGCAGCTTCAGGGGTGAGTCGTACTTC.

The chain combines TRBV7-8 with TRBJ2-5; D is unresolved. The CDR3 length is 13 residues. Between the trimmed V and J ends, which lost 5 bases and 2 bases, there was a span of 9 bases. CDR1 is SGHVS, CDR2 FQNEAQ, per germline. CDR3: CASSAPRQETQYF. The CDR3 DNA reads as TGTGCCAGCAGCGCGCCGAGGCAAGAGACCCAGTACTTC.

The chain combines TRBV5-1 with TRBJ2-5, with 10 bases that match TRBD2. The DNA matches TRBJ2-7 better at its end, which makes the J call doubtful. In germline, CDR1 is SGHRS, CDR2 YFSETQ. The CDR3 loop spans 14 amino acids. The CDR3, as DNA: TGCGCCAGCAGCTTGGGGACTAGCGGCTACGAGCAGTACTTC. This codes for CASSLGTSGYEQYF.

This clone has a single count. The chain recombines TRBV7-2 with TRBJ2-3; 7 bases are shared with TRBD1. V shed 4 bases, J shed 4 bases, and the junction held 5 bases outside the gene matches. Germline CDR1 and CDR2: SGHTA and FQGNSA. The CDR3 sequence is 14 residues long. This CDR3 reads CASSYGQDADTQYF. CDR3 bases: TGTGCCAGCAGCTATGGACAGGATGCAGATACGCAGTATTTT. Based on the CDR3 plus reference TRBV7-2 and TRBJ2-3, the full variable domain is GAGVSQSPSNKVTEKGKDVELRCDPISGHTALYWYRQSLGQGLEFLIYFQGNSAPDKSGLPSDRFSAERTGGSVSTLTIQRTQQEDSAVYLCASSYGQDADTQYFGPGTRLTVL.

Here the CDR3 DNA reads TGTGCCAGTACCCAGCAGACAGGTGGGGCCATGTTTTTT. Its protein is CASTQQTGGAMFF. The rearrangement joins TRBV19 to TRBJ2-2, with a weak D call TRBD1 (6 bases). The germline V gene has CDR1 LNHDA and CDR2 SQIVND (reference sequence). This CDR3 is 13 amino acids long. V lost 7 bases, J lost 15 bases, and 21 bases lay in between.

The gene calls are TRBV2 and TRBJ1-3; D might be TRBD1 (5 bases). Trimming pared 8 bases from V and 0 bases from J, leaving 14 bases between. CDR3 size: 15 residues. Germline-derived CDR1 and CDR2 are SNHLY and FYNNEI. The CDR3 bases are TGTGCCAGCGGGGGGTACACGATCTCTGGAAACACCATATATTTT. Protein sequence: CASGGYTISGNTIYF.

The CDR3 DNA sequence: TGTGCCAGCAGTTCCGGGACTAGCGGGGGGGGAGGAGAGACCCAGTACTTC. Encoded protein: CASSSGTSGGGGETQYF. The genes are TRBV5-4 and TRBJ2-5; 16 bases are shared with TRBD2. J was trimmed by 4 bases and V by 5 bases; bases with no gene match: 8. Looked up from germline, CDR1 is SGHNT and CDR2 is YYREEE (reference sequence). The CDR3 totals 17 residues.

This clone came up once. CDR3 DNA sequence: TGTGCCAGCAGCTTAAGAGCCATGCCCTACAATGAGCAGTTCTTC. Protein product: CASSLRAMPYNEQFF. The V and J genes are TRBV7-2 and TRBJ2-1; unclear D gene. The CDR3 covers 15 residues. Germline V gene data show CDR1 as SGHTA and CDR2 as FQGNSA. The germline V and J ends were trimmed by 2 bases and 2 bases, with 10 bases remaining between them.

The rearrangement uses TRBV7-3 and TRBJ2-1; 9 bases line up with TRBD2. CDR1 and CDR2 from the germline V gene are SGHTA and FQGTGA. With V trimmed by 6 bases and J by 0 bases, 6 bases remained unmatched. This CDR3 is built from 16 residues. The CDR3 loop is CASSPSGAFSYNEQFF. The CDR3 DNA follows: TGTGCCAGCAGTCCTAGCGGGGCGTTCTCCTACAATGAGCAGTTCTTC. The entire variable domain, with the rest obtained from reference TRBV7-3 and TRBJ2-1, is as follows: GAGVSQTPSNKVTEKGKYVELRCDPISGHTALYWYRQSLGQGPEFLIYFQGTGAADDSGLPNDRFFAVRPEGSVSTLKIQRTERGDSAVYLCASSPSGAFSYNEQFFGPGTRLTVL.

The V and J genes are TRBV5-1 and TRBJ2-2; 9 bases match TRBD2. The germline V gene encodes CDR1 SGHRS and CDR2 YFSETQ. The CDR3 length is 19 residues. V was clipped by 4 bases and J by 4 bases; unmatched bases: 17. CDR3 region: CASSRRAVAGGLATGELFF. CDR3 in DNA: TGCGCCAGCAGCCGCCGGGCGGTTGCGGGGGGGCTGGCCACCGGGGAGCTGTTTTTT.

The V and J genes are TRBV7-9 and TRBJ2-4, with 7 bases matching TRBD2. Germline-derived CDR1 and CDR2 are SEHNR and FQNEAQ (reference sequence). This CDR3 is 13 amino acids long. Trimming took 1 base from V and 9 from J; bases not matched to a gene: 3. The DNA for the CDR3 is TGTGCCAGCAGCTTAGGGGGGGGTAGCATTCAGTACTTC. Its protein product is CASSLGGGSIQYF.

CDR3 nucleotides: TGTGCCAGCAGCGCCCGGGACTGGAGCTCCTACGAGCAGTACTTC. Protein: CASSARDWSSYEQYF. This chain joins TRBV7-2 and TRBJ2-7; D is perhaps TRBD2 (6 bases). The CDR3 is 15 amino acids. Germline assignment: CDR1 SGHTA and CDR2 FQGNSA. Trimming stripped 5 bases from V and 0 bases from J, with 14 bases between.

V and J are TRBV11-2 and TRBJ2-3; 8 bases agree with TRBD2. Germline V CDR1 and CDR2: SGHAT, FQNNGV. J gave up 0 bases and V 5 bases, and 7 bases lay outside the gene matches. The length of the CDR3 is 16 residues. The CDR3 loop is CASSVTGGRSTDTQYF. In DNA, the CDR3 is TGTGCCAGCAGCGTGACGGGGGGGCGTAGCACAGATACGCAGTATTTT.

The chain uses TRBV19 and TRBJ2-3, with 8 bases fitting TRBD2. With 6 bases clipped from V and 6 bases from J, the junction kept 5 bases outside the gene matches. The length of the CDR3 is 13 residues. Germline CDR1 is LNHDA and CDR2 is SQIVND (reference sequence). CDR3 DNA: TGTGCCAGTAGACGGGGGGGTGAGGATACGCAGTATTTT. Translated: CASRRGGEDTQYF. Looking up the rest from reference TRBV19 and TRBJ2-3 gives the full variable domain: DGGITQSPKYLFRKEGQNVTLSCEQNLNHDAMYWYRQDPGQGLRLIYYSQIVNDFQKGDIAEGYSVSREKKESFPLTVTSAQKNPTAFYLCASRRGGEDTQYFGPGTRLTVL.

The chain is built from TRBV29-1 and TRBJ1-2; 12 positions agree with TRBD1. Looked up from germline, CDR1 is SQVTM and CDR2 is ANQGSEA. This CDR3 has 15 residues. With 0 bases clipped from V and 10 bases from J, the junction kept 9 bases outside the gene matches. This CDR3 is CSVEDGLGTGGAYTF. The CDR3 bases are TGCAGCGTTGAAGATGGTTTGGGGACAGGGGGCGCCTACACCTTC.

This chain uses TRBV6-5 with TRBJ1-6; D perhaps matches TRBD1 (6 bases). CDR3 length equals 14 residues. Trimming cost V 7 bases and J 7 bases, with 14 bases left between them. CDR1 is MNHEY and CDR2 is SVGAGI in the germline V gene. The CDR3 sequence is CASKRNRDNSPLHF. The CDR3, as DNA: TGTGCCAGCAAGAGAAACAGGGACAATTCACCCCTCCACTTT.

This rearrangement joins TRBV7-9 to TRBJ1-5, with D possibly matching TRBD1 (6 bases). V was shortened by 5 bases and J by 4 bases, with 9 bases between the two germline ends. The CDR3 has 13 amino acids. The germline CDR1 and CDR2 sequences are SEHNR and FQNEAQ (reference sequence). CDR3 DNA sequence: TGTGCCAGCAGCCGACAGGAAAATCAGCCCCAGCATTTT. It codes for CASSRQENQPQHF.

The CDR3 nucleotides are TGTGCCAGCAGCCCCGGACAGGCCTACGAGCAGTACTTC. Amino acids: CASSPGQAYEQYF. This sequence joins TRBV9 and TRBJ2-7; TRBD1 matches 7 bases. The CDR3 covers 13 residues. Germline-derived CDR1 and CDR2 are SGDLS and YYNGEE. The V and J ends lost 4 bases and 2 bases, in that order; junction bases with no gene match: 3.